The source of this TCR beta chain is a study of Ad26.COV2.S vaccination and SARS-CoV-2 variants. Overall study: The authors gave Ad26.COV2.S intramuscularly, either once or twice 56 days apart. Whole-study results and caveats: Placebo recipients showed lower spike-specific TCR breadth than vaccinees.

Only in-frame clones appear in the TCRdb table, and some are missing; sequencing was by immunoSEQ multiplex PCR. The sample carries about 350,000 clones, 85% recorded once. About this clone: Its specificity is unknown.

Treatment reported: about 20 received Ad26.COV2.S at low or high dose, single or two shots; roughly 5 received placebo; per-sample allocation not given. Specimens were obtained on day 63 following the first vaccine or placebo injection. An adult aged 18-55 years in Boston served as the donor. This CDR3 region has 15 residues. The V gene's germline CDR1 is SGHTA and CDR2 FQGNSA. Trimming took 1 base from V and 7 from J; bases not matched to a gene: 7. This sequence joins TRBV7-2 and TRBJ1-5, with 7 bases lining up with TRBD1. The sample consisted of peripheral blood, taken in a trial of Ad26.COV2.S vaccine versus placebo. The receptor was isolated from a person aged 18 to 59 who received the Ad26.COV2.S COVID-19 vaccine or a placebo. CDR3 in DNA: TGTGCCAGCAGCTTAGAGTCAGGGGGTAGACAGCCCCAGCATTTT. As protein: CASSLESGGRQPQHF.